Below, 3 T cell receptor beta chains from the same sample are listed, as sequenced in a study of blood T cells in healthy people across ages. The authors ran a second PCR of about 6 to 12 cycles using a sample-barcoded 5' primer and a J-beta primer mix. TCRdb re-called the 5' RACE reads with MiXCR, one entry per CDR3 protein. The profile shows about 1.7 million distinct CDR3 sequences, roughly 28% of them singletons. The sequencing input was blood. These receptors came from a woman in her twenties or thirties in good health.

This clonotype was observed a handful of times. The chain has TRBV29-1 and TRBJ1-1; D ambiguous. The CDR3 is 13 residues long. Trimming cost V 5 bases and J 4 bases, with 14 bases left between them. CDR1 and CDR2 (germline): SQVTM, ANQGSEA. CDR3 sequence reads: CSVSSDGPTEAFF. The CDR3 region has the DNA TGCAGCGTTTCCTCCGACGGACCCACTGAAGCTTTCTTT.

This chain joins TRBV7-8 and TRBJ2-5; D perhaps matches TRBD1 (5 bases). Germline assignment: CDR1 SGHVS and CDR2 FQNEAQ. The CDR3 is 17 residues long. Trimming shortened V by 1 base and J by 0 bases, and 15 bases separated the two germline ends. The CDR3, as DNA: TGTGCCAGCAGCTTAGTAGTGGAGATCAGGGACCAAGAGACCCAGTACTTC. Its protein is CASSLVVEIRDQETQYF. Full variable domain (rest looked up from reference TRBV7-8 and TRBJ2-5): GAGVSQSPRYKVAKRGQDVALRCDPISGHVSLFWYQQALGQGPEFLTYFQNEAQLDKSGLPSDRFFAERPEGSVSTLKIQRTQQEDSAVYLCASSLVVEIRDQETQYFGPGTRLLVL.

This clonotype was seen more than once but under ten times. The chain carries TRBV21-1 and TRBJ1-5; TRBD1 is the table's D call and was not checked against the DNA. TRBV21-1 is a pseudogene locus. This CDR3 has 17 amino acids. The CDR3 here is CASSRPLARASIQPQHF. CDR3 in DNA: TGTGCCAGCAGCAGACCCCTTGCCAGGGCTTCGATTCAGCCCCAGCATTTT.